This TCR beta chain was profiled in a study of OX40 agonist ivuxolimab in advanced cancers. General study findings and limits: At doses 0.1 to 3.0 mg/kg, CD4+ and CD8+ clones expanded.

Of note for this clone: Its target is unknown.

The CDR3 extends over 14 amino acids. From germline, CDR1 is SNHLY and CDR2 FYNNEI. TCRdb's table, derived via immunoSEQ multiplex PCR, lists solely in-frame clones and lacks some. The sample includes about 73,000 clones, about 94% of them seen just once. The chain recombines TRBV2 with TRBJ2-5; TRBD1 agrees at 11 bases. The J call may be wrong; the DNA end is better matched by TRBJ2-7. The TCR sequence derives from an adult with an advanced solid tumor such as melanoma, head and neck, liver or kidney cancer. The specimen was CD4+ or CD8+ T cells sorted from blood, collected in a trial of the OX40 agonist ivuxolimab. CDR3 sequence: CASRWDRGFGEQYF. CDR3 coding DNA: TGTGCCAGCCGATGGGACAGGGGGTTCGGCGAGCAGTACTTC.